Presented here are 18 T cell receptor beta chains from one specimen sequenced in a study of blood T cell repertoires in COVID-19. Assay used: immunoSEQ multiplex PCR; TCRdb lists only in-frame clones, some missing. The repertoire consists of about 230,000 clones, with over 70% occurring once and the leading ten covering 27%. Material for sequencing was peripheral blood. The receptors were sampled from a man in his forties or fifties with acute or convalescent COVID-19.

The chain joins TRBV11-2 to TRBJ1-1; D remains ambiguous. From germline, CDR1 is SGHAT and CDR2 FQNNGV. With 4 bases removed from V and 4 bases from J, the gap between germline ends came to 16 bases. The CDR3 extends over 15 amino acids. The CDR3 bases are TGTGCCAGCAGCTCTCACCCCCGGTCGGGCACTGAAGCTTTCTTT. Translated: CASSSHPRSGTEAFF.

This chain connects TRBV12-5 to TRBJ2-5, with D possibly being TRBD2 (5 bases). Per germline, CDR1 LGHNT and CDR2 FRNRAP. The V gene lost 4 bases and the J gene lost 2 bases, with 8 bases spanning the gap. There are 13 residues in the CDR3. The CDR3 sequence is CASGYWEQETQYF. DNA of the CDR3: TGTGCTAGTGGTTATTGGGAGCAAGAGACCCAGTACTTC. Complete variable domain (other parts from reference TRBV12-5 and TRBJ2-5): DARVTQTPRHKVTEMGQEVTMRCQPILGHNTVFWYRQTMMQGLELLAYFRNRAPLDDSGMPKDRFSAEMPDATLATLKIQPSEPRDSAVYFCASGYWEQETQYFGPGTRLLVL.

The chain links TRBV4-3 to TRBJ1-2, with D uncertain. V was pared by 3 bases and J by 5 bases, with 13 bases between. CDR1 and CDR2 (germline): LGHNA, YSLEER. The CDR3 extends over 14 amino acids. The CDR3 region has the DNA TGCGCCAGCAGCCAGAGTTTACGGGGTTATGGCTACACCTTC. Translated: CASSQSLRGYGYTF.

The chain links TRBV7-9 to TRBJ1-2; possible D gene TRBD1, 5 bases. Trimming stripped 5 bases from V and 3 bases from J, with 25 bases between. CDR1 and CDR2 (germline): SEHNR, FQNEAQ (reference sequence). The CDR3 runs 18 residues. The CDR3 nucleotides read TGTGCCAGCAGCACCCAAAGCCGACAGACCAATAACTACTATGGCTACACCTTC. Its translation: CASSTQSRQTNNYYGYTF.

The V and J genes are TRBV5-4 and TRBJ2-3; a weak D match, TRBD2 (5 bases). The CDR3 runs 11 residues. Germline V gives CDR1 SGHNT, CDR2 YYREEE (reference sequence). Trimming shortened V by 2 bases and J by 11 bases, and 9 bases separated the two germline ends. The DNA of the CDR3 is TGTGCCAGCAGCTTAGCGGAAAAGCAGTATTTT. This gives the protein CASSLAEKQYF.

The chain combines TRBV6-5 with TRBJ2-2; TRBD1 might be the D (6 bases). Looked up from germline, CDR1 is MNHEY and CDR2 is SVGAGI. The CDR3 length is 14 residues. Trimming left V 4 bases short and J 6 bases short, with 12 bases between. The DNA of the CDR3 is TGTGCCAGCAGTTCCCAGGGGACCCCCGGGGAGCTGTTTTTT. It is translated as CASSSQGTPGELFF.

CDR3 nucleotides: TGTGCCTGTATCTTCCGGGACATCCATGGGTACGAGCAGTACTTC. Its protein is CACIFRDIHGYEQYF. The chain couples TRBV30 to TRBJ2-7; maybe TRBD1 (6 bases). V was trimmed by 6 bases and J by 4 bases, leaving 22 bases between them. Germline CDR1 and CDR2: GTSNPN and SVGIG (reference sequence). The CDR3 is 15 amino acids.

In DNA form, the CDR3 reads TGTGCCAGCAGTCAGTTTAAAACCGGGGAGCTGTTTTTT. Amino acids: CASSQFKTGELFF. The V gene is TRBV14, the J gene TRBJ2-2; D is unclear. Germline CDR1 reads SGHDN; CDR2 reads FVKESK. V lost 6 bases and J lost 5, with 10 bases in between. The CDR3 loop spans 13 amino acids.

This chain links TRBV27 with TRBJ2-7; possibly TRBD2 for D (6 bases). Germline CDR1 is MNHEY and CDR2 is SMNVEV (reference sequence). The CDR3 totals 14 residues. The V and J ends lost 2 bases and 5 bases respectively, with 13 bases between them. CDR3 in amino acids: CASSLGGMQNEQYF. DNA of the CDR3: TGTGCCAGCAGTTTAGGCGGGATGCAAAACGAGCAGTACTTC.

This clone came up a few times. The chain employs TRBV11-3 and TRBJ2-5; 10 positions match TRBD2. Germline V gene lookup returns CDR1 SGHNT and CDR2 YENEEA. The CDR3 covers 15 residues. V gave up 4 bases and J gave up 3 bases; unmatched junction bases: 5. Here the CDR3 DNA reads TGTGCCAGCAGCTGGGGGACTAGCGTAGAAGAGACCCAGTACTTC. Translating it yields CASSWGTSVEETQYF.

This chain links TRBV7-2 with TRBJ1-2; TRBD1 is a possible D gene (6 bases). CDR3 length: 15 amino acids. Trimming left V 1 base short and J 3 bases short, with 12 bases between. Germline V gives CDR1 SGHTA, CDR2 FQGNSA. The CDR3: CASSLGAGTHYGYTF. The CDR3 nucleotides are TGTGCCAGCAGCTTAGGCGCTGGGACACACTATGGCTACACCTTC.

The chain uses TRBV11-2 and TRBJ2-7; 9 bases fit TRBD1. The ends lost 6 bases at V and 3 bases at J; junction bases unmatched: 9. This CDR3 contains 15 residues. Per the germline V gene, CDR1 is SGHAT and CDR2 is FQNNGV. DNA for the CDR3: TGTGCCAGCAGGTTCTCCCCGACAGGGGGCTACGAGCAGTACTTC. This translates into CASRFSPTGGYEQYF.

This CDR3 is CASSASGLARNEQFF. The CDR3 DNA reads TGTGCCAGCAGCGCCTCGGGACTAGCACGGAATGAGCAGTTCTTC. The V call is TRBV5-8, the J call TRBJ2-1, with TRBD2 matching over 9 bases. The CDR3 is 15 residues long. V shed 4 bases and J 7 bases; nucleotides not matched to a gene: 9. Germline CDR1 and CDR2: SGHTS and YDEGEE.

The rearrangement uses TRBV5-1 and TRBJ2-2, with D possibly TRBD1 on 6 matching bases. CDR1 and CDR2 (germline): SGHRS, YFSETQ. This CDR3 region has 15 residues. The V end was cut by 5 bases, the J end by 4 bases, with 15 bases between. The CDR3 nucleotides are TGCGCCAGCAGTACTTTACAGGGTGGCACCGGGGAGCTGTTTTTT. Its translation is CASSTLQGGTGELFF.

This rearrangement joins TRBV7-8 to TRBJ2-1, with 12 bases fitting TRBD2. The CDR3 is made up of 15 amino acids. Germline V gene sequence: CDR1 SGHVS, CDR2 FQNEAQ. Trimming cost V 5 bases and J 9 bases; bases outside gene matches: 8. CDR3 DNA: TGTGCCAGCAGCAAAGGACTAGCGGGACTATCTGAGCAGTTCTTC. This gives the protein CASSKGLAGLSEQFF.

This rearrangement joins TRBV5-4 to TRBJ1-2, with 8 bases that match TRBD1. The ends lost 0 bases at V and 8 bases at J; junction bases unmatched: 3. CDR3 length: 13 residues. Germline V CDR1 and CDR2: SGHNT, YYREEE (reference sequence). The CDR3 DNA follows: TGTGCCAGCAGCTTGGGACAGGGGCGCGGCTACACCTTC. This encodes CASSLGQGRGYTF.

The gene calls are TRBV11-2 and TRBJ1-2; D might be TRBD1 (5 bases). The CDR3 consists of 17 residues. Germline V gives CDR1 SGHAT, CDR2 FQNNGV. With 1 base removed from V and 8 bases from J, the gap between germline ends came to 23 bases. The CDR3 here is CASSLGGQVSVSRGYTF. In DNA, the CDR3 is TGTGCCAGCAGCTTAGGCGGACAAGTGAGCGTATCAAGGGGCTACACCTTC. Full variable domain (remainder filled in from reference TRBV11-2 and TRBJ1-2): EAGVAQSPRYKIIEKRQSVAFWCNPISGHATLYWYQQILGQGPKLLIQFQNNGVVDDSQLPKDRFSAERLKGVDSTLKIQPAKLEDSAVYLCASSLGGQVSVSRGYTFGSGTRLTVV.

This chain uses TRBV3-1 (or the pseudogene TRBV3-2) with TRBJ1-6; a possible D gene is TRBD1 (6 bases). The germline V and J ends were trimmed by 4 bases and 6 bases, with 16 bases remaining between them. The length of the CDR3 is 16 residues. Germline V gene data show CDR1 as LGHDT and CDR2 as YNNKEL (reference sequence). CDR3 sequence: CASSPSPGRGNSPLHF. The CDR3 DNA sequence: TGTGCCAGCAGCCCTTCCCCAGGCAGGGGTAATTCACCCCTCCACTTT.